The rows below give T cell receptor beta chains drawn from one sample of a study of T cells in Graves' hyperthyroidism and ophthalmopathy. TCRdb independently ran MiXCR on the multiplex PCR reads; one entry per CDR3 protein. Among about 250,000 distinct CDR3 sequences listed, around 25% were seen once. The specimen sequenced was blood. These receptors originate from a woman aged 40 to 50 with Graves' ophthalmopathy. Each CDR3 is given with its conserved first and last residue. The order of the fields is J gene, V gene, D gene, clone size, CDR3 protein, CDR3 DNA. The D gene is left open where the match is weak. Clone size, where shown, is once, few, many, or a class for clones that have expanded.

J gene: TRBJ2-2
V gene: TRBV30
D gene: .
clone size: many
CDR3 protein: CAWSVRFRENTGELFF
CDR3 DNA: TGTGCCTGGAGTGTACGCTTCAGGGAGAACACCGGGGAGCTGTTTTTT

J gene: TRBJ2-7
V gene: TRBV19
D gene: TRBD1
clone size: few
CDR3 protein: CASTAGGPPYEQYF
CDR3 DNA: TGTGCCAGTACCGCAGGGGGTCCACCCTACGAGCAGTACTTC

J gene: TRBJ2-7
V gene: TRBV6-5
D gene: TRBD2
clone size: many
CDR3 protein: CASSPTSERVSEQYF
CDR3 DNA: TGTGCCAGCAGCCCTACTAGCGAGAGGGTCTCCGAGCAGTACTTC

J gene: TRBJ2-7
V gene: TRBV20-1
D gene: .
clone size: many
CDR3 protein: CSADPRNSYEQYF
CDR3 DNA: TGCAGTGCTGACCCTCGTAACTCCTACGAGCAGTACTTC

J gene: TRBJ1-1
V gene: TRBV29-1
D gene: .
clone size: .
CDR3 protein: CSVDWGLAEAFF
CDR3 DNA: TGCAGCGTTGATTGGGGGCTGGCTGAAGCTTTCTTT

J gene: TRBJ1-1
V gene: TRBV30
D gene: TRBD1
clone size: many
CDR3 protein: CAWRRDRGVMNTEAFF
CDR3 DNA: TGTGCCTGGCGCCGGGACAGGGGCGTTATGAACACTGAAGCTTTCTTT

J gene: TRBJ2-7
V gene: TRBV24-1
D gene: TRBD2
clone size: many
CDR3 protein: CATRASGEDYEQYF
CDR3 DNA: TGTGCCACCAGGGCTAGCGGGGAGGACTACGAGCAGTACTTC

J gene: TRBJ2-7
V gene: TRBV6-2/TRBV6-3
D gene: TRBD2
clone size: .
CDR3 protein: CACSGRAYEQYF
CDR3 DNA: TGTGCCTGTTCGGGGAGGGCCTACGAGCAGTACTTC

J gene: TRBJ2-5
V gene: TRBV10-1
D gene: .
clone size: once
CDR3 protein: CASSGTEQETQYF
CDR3 DNA: TGCGCCAGCAGTGGGACAGAACAAGAGACCCAGTACTTC

J gene: TRBJ1-1
V gene: TRBV28
D gene: .
clone size: .
CDR3 protein: CASSFWQGRAEAFF
CDR3 DNA: TGTGCCAGCAGTTTCTGGCAGGGACGAGCTGAAGCTTTCTTT

J gene: TRBJ1-2
V gene: TRBV19
D gene: .
clone size: many
CDR3 protein: CASSISDRMGPSNYGYTF
CDR3 DNA: TGTGCCAGTAGTATTTCTGACAGGATGGGACCTTCTAACTATGGCTACACCTTC

J gene: TRBJ2-2
V gene: TRBV12-5
D gene: .
clone size: many
CDR3 protein: CASGSPQGGELFF
CDR3 DNA: TGTGCTAGTGGTTCCCCGCAGGGGGGGGAGCTGTTTTTT

J gene: TRBJ2-1
V gene: TRBV6-6
D gene: .
clone size: many
CDR3 protein: CASSPNLAHQSYNEQFF
CDR3 DNA: TGTGCCAGCAGTCCAAACCTAGCGCACCAATCCTACAATGAGCAGTTCTTC

J gene: TRBJ2-7
V gene: TRBV10-1
D gene: .
clone size: .
CDR3 protein: CASSGKLAYKQYF
CDR3 DNA: TGCGCCAGCAGTGGGAAACTAGCATACAAGCAGTACTTC

J gene: TRBJ1-1
V gene: TRBV6-1
D gene: .
clone size: once
CDR3 protein: CASGSMKAVNNEAFF
CDR3 DNA: TGTGCCAGCGGCTCCATGAAAGCAGTGAACAATGAAGCTTTCTTT

J gene: TRBJ1-2
V gene: TRBV7-9
D gene: .
clone size: many
CDR3 protein: CASSEERVGYTF
CDR3 DNA: TGTGCCAGCAGCGAAGAGAGGGTAGGCTACACCTTC

J gene: TRBJ1-5
V gene: TRBV3-1
D gene: .
clone size: many
CDR3 protein: CASSQESGPQHF
CDR3 DNA: TGTGCCAGCAGCCAAGAAAGTGGGCCCCAGCATTTT

J gene: TRBJ1-5
V gene: TRBV7-9
D gene: .
clone size: many
CDR3 protein: CASSEAGSQPQHF
CDR3 DNA: TGTGCCAGCAGTGAAGCAGGGTCACAGCCCCAGCATTTT

J gene: TRBJ1-1
V gene: TRBV30
D gene: .
clone size: .
CDR3 protein: CAWTGEGFEAFF
CDR3 DNA: TGTGCCTGGACAGGAGAGGGGTTTGAAGCTTTCTTT

J gene: TRBJ1-5
V gene: TRBV6-1
D gene: .
clone size: .
CDR3 protein: CASNQQLNQPQHF
CDR3 DNA: TGTGCCAGCAATCAACAGCTCAATCAGCCCCAGCATTTT

J gene: TRBJ1-1
V gene: TRBV29-1
D gene: .
clone size: .
CDR3 protein: CSAVEGRMNTEAFF
CDR3 DNA: TGCAGCGCCGTGGAGGGACGGATGAACACTGAAGCTTTCTTT

J gene: TRBJ2-2
V gene: TRBV12-3/TRBV12-4
D gene: .
clone size: .
CDR3 protein: CASSRANTNTRELFF
CDR3 DNA: TGTGCCAGCAGCAGGGCCAATACGAACACCAGGGAGCTGTTTTTT

J gene: TRBJ2-7
V gene: TRBV27
D gene: .
clone size: many
CDR3 protein: CASSFGSGPYEQYF
CDR3 DNA: TGTGCCAGCAGTTTTGGTTCCGGGCCCTACGAGCAGTACTTC

J gene: TRBJ2-7
V gene: TRBV11-2
D gene: TRBD1
clone size: once
CDR3 protein: CASSLLKSGTGKSYEQYF
CDR3 DNA: TGTGCCAGCAGCCTCCTCAAATCCGGGACAGGGAAATCCTACGAGCAGTACTTC

J gene: TRBJ1-5
V gene: TRBV20-1
D gene: .
clone size: .
CDR3 protein: CSVAFRLQPQHF
CDR3 DNA: TGCAGTGTTGCGTTCAGATTACAGCCCCAGCATTTT

J gene: TRBJ2-2
V gene: TRBV28
D gene: .
clone size: many
CDR3 protein: CASTLHPGELFF
CDR3 DNA: TGTGCCAGCACCCTCCATCCCGGGGAGCTGTTTTTT

J gene: TRBJ2-2
V gene: TRBV6-2/TRBV6-3
D gene: TRBD2
clone size: many
CDR3 protein: CASSYETSGTNTGELFF
CDR3 DNA: TGTGCCAGCAGTTACGAAACTAGCGGTACGAACACCGGGGAGCTGTTTTTT

J gene: TRBJ2-7
V gene: TRBV11-2
D gene: TRBD2
clone size: many
CDR3 protein: CASSGRASYEQYF
CDR3 DNA: TGTGCCAGCAGCGGGAGGGCCTCCTACGAGCAGTACTTC

J gene: TRBJ2-7
V gene: TRBV6-2/TRBV6-3
D gene: .
clone size: many
CDR3 protein: CASSSRGHEQYF
CDR3 DNA: TGTGCCAGCAGTTCTAGGGGACACGAGCAGTACTTC

J gene: TRBJ2-7
V gene: TRBV6-5
D gene: .
clone size: many
CDR3 protein: CASSSWDLSDEQYF
CDR3 DNA: TGTGCCAGCAGTTCGTGGGACCTATCGGACGAGCAGTACTTC

J gene: TRBJ2-3
V gene: TRBV27
D gene: .
clone size: many
CDR3 protein: CASSLRFRAGTSTDTQYF
CDR3 DNA: TGTGCCAGCAGTTTAAGGTTTCGGGCAGGGACTAGCACAGATACGCAGTATTTT

J gene: TRBJ2-2
V gene: TRBV6-5
D gene: TRBD1
clone size: many
CDR3 protein: CASRRGQVNGELFF
CDR3 DNA: TGTGCCAGCAGAAGGGGACAGGTGAACGGGGAGCTGTTTTTT

J gene: TRBJ1-2
V gene: TRBV20-1
D gene: .
clone size: many
CDR3 protein: CSAQRGGAEYGYTF
CDR3 DNA: TGCAGTGCCCAACGGGGGGGCGCGGAGTATGGCTACACCTTC

J gene: TRBJ1-2
V gene: TRBV6-1
D gene: TRBD1
clone size: once
CDR3 protein: CASRTGVAYGYTF
CDR3 DNA: TGTGCCAGCAGGACAGGGGTGGCCTATGGCTACACCTTC

J gene: TRBJ2-7
V gene: TRBV4-2
D gene: .
clone size: many
CDR3 protein: CASSQGGLDGHEQYF
CDR3 DNA: TGTGCCAGCAGCCAAGGCGGGCTAGATGGTCACGAGCAGTACTTC

J gene: TRBJ2-5
V gene: TRBV28
D gene: TRBD1
clone size: .
CDR3 protein: CASSPRIGTEETQYF
CDR3 DNA: TGTGCCAGCAGTCCCCGTATTGGGACAGAAGAGACCCAGTACTTC

J gene: TRBJ1-5
V gene: TRBV12-3/TRBV12-4
D gene: TRBD1
clone size: medium-sized
CDR3 protein: CASSTGTGIFQPQHF
CDR3 DNA: TGTGCCAGCAGCACCGGGACAGGGATCTTTCAGCCCCAGCATTTT

J gene: TRBJ1-5
V gene: TRBV2
D gene: .
clone size: .
CDR3 protein: CASRGGTGGSQHF
CDR3 DNA: TGTGCCAGCAGGGGGGGGACCGGAGGCAGCCAGCATTTT

J gene: TRBJ2-7
V gene: TRBV20-1
D gene: .
clone size: .
CDR3 protein: CSARDTLAYEQYF
CDR3 DNA: TGCAGTGCTCGGGACACCCTGGCCTACGAGCAGTACTTC

J gene: TRBJ1-1
V gene: TRBV3-1
D gene: .
clone size: many
CDR3 protein: CASSRTATGGEAFF
CDR3 DNA: TGTGCCAGCAGCCGAACCGCGACAGGAGGTGAAGCTTTCTTT

J gene: TRBJ1-5
V gene: TRBV7-8
D gene: .
clone size: many
CDR3 protein: CASSLEQISNQPQHF
CDR3 DNA: TGTGCCAGCAGCTTAGAGCAGATTAGCAATCAGCCCCAGCATTTT